The rows below give T cell receptor beta chains drawn from one sample of a study of identical twins. Via MiXCR, TCRdb re-called the 5' RACE reads, giving one row per CDR3 protein. The table includes hundreds of thousands of distinct CDR3 sequences, 9% to 15% detected once. The same data also went into a second study, on yellow fever vaccine responses in identical twins.

Material for sequencing was PBMCs. The receptors were sampled from a woman younger than 30 in good health. Each CDR3 is given with its conserved first and last residue. The D gene is left open where the match is weak. Rows may omit the clone size; those that give it use once, few, many or a size class.

D gene	clone size	J gene	V gene	CDR3 protein	CDR3 DNA
.	many	TRBJ2-2	TRBV24-1	CATSDLAGNTGELFF	TGTGCCACCAGTGATTTGGCCGGGAACACCGGGGAGCTGTTTTTT
TRBD1	.	TRBJ1-2	TRBV6-5	CASSYSGITGVYGYTF	TGTGCCAGCAGTTACTCGGGGATAACAGGGGTCTATGGCTACACCTTC
TRBD1	few	TRBJ2-1	TRBV20-1	CSARDRRTTGGAYNEQFF	TGCAGTGCTAGAGATCGGAGAACCACAGGGGGCGCTTACAATGAGCAGTTCTTC
TRBD1	.	TRBJ1-6	TRBV28	CASRPRQGSGSPLHF	TGTGCCAGCAGACCGAGACAGGGGTCGGGGTCACCCCTCCACTTT
.	few	TRBJ2-5	TRBV4-1	CASSQRAGETQYF	TGCGCCAGCAGCCAAAGGGCCGGGGAGACCCAGTACTTC
.	.	TRBJ2-3	TRBV3-1	CASSPPGTTPDTQYF	TGTGCCAGCAGCCCGCCAGGGACGACCCCAGATACGCAGTATTTT
TRBD2	.	TRBJ2-3	TRBV15	CATSTGGGPSTDTQYF	TGTGCCACCAGCACGGGGGGAGGCCCTAGCACAGATACGCAGTATTTT
.	.	TRBJ2-2	TRBV28	CASSLFHGELFF	TGTGCCAGCAGTTTGTTTCACGGGGAGCTGTTTTTT
TRBD2	many	TRBJ2-3	TRBV24-1	CATSDRHLAGGGDTQYF	TGTGCCACCAGTGATCGCCACCTAGCGGGAGGAGGTGATACGCAGTATTTT
.	few	TRBJ2-5	TRBV7-9	CASSLLESQETQYF	TGTGCCAGCAGCTTACTAGAATCACAAGAGACCCAGTACTTC
TRBD2	few	TRBJ2-1	TRBV4-1	CASSQEGGFRTSGIHRNEQFF	TGCGCCAGCAGCCAAGAGGGCGGTTTTAGGACTAGCGGGATACATAGGAATGAGCAGTTCTTC
.	.	TRBJ2-5	TRBV6-1	CASSGGSQETQYF	TGTGCCAGCAGTGGGGGTTCCCAAGAGACCCAGTACTTC
.	.	TRBJ2-6	TRBV5-1	CASSLAAGSGANVLTF	TGCGCCAGCAGCTTGGCCGCAGGGTCTGGGGCCAACGTCCTGACTTTC
.	few	TRBJ2-3	TRBV12-3/TRBV12-4	CASSFRGLASTDTQYF	TGTGCCAGCAGTTTTCGAGGACTGGCTAGCACAGATACGCAGTATTTT
.	many	TRBJ2-3	TRBV4-2	CASSQPDEIPGRF	TGTGCCAGCAGCCAACCGGACGAAATCCCTGGGCGGTTT
.	.	TRBJ2-1	TRBV19	CASSIAAGTYNEQFF	TGTGCCAGTAGTATTGCGGCGGGAACCTACAATGAGCAGTTCTTC
TRBD1	.	TRBJ1-1	TRBV5-6	CASSSIRTGRPPNTEAFF	TGTGCCAGCAGCTCAATCCGGACAGGGAGGCCCCCGAACACTGAAGCTTTCTTT
.	.	TRBJ2-1	TRBV12-3/TRBV12-4	CASSQRKNEQFF	TGTGCCAGCAGCCAGAGGAAGAATGAGCAGTTCTTC
.	few	TRBJ2-3	TRBV27	CASRDTRVVWTDTQYF	TGTGCCAGCAGAGATACCAGGGTGGTTTGGACAGATACGCAGTATTTT
.	.	TRBJ2-7	TRBV28	CASSLIPPAGLQYF	TGTGCCAGCAGTTTGATCCCCCCCGCGGGCCTGCAGTACTTC
.	few	TRBJ2-6	TRBV6-5	CASSYARSSGANVLTF	TGTGCCAGCAGTTACGCCCGGAGCTCTGGGGCCAACGTCCTGACTTTC
.	.	TRBJ1-3	TRBV4-1	CASSQEGAAFSGNTIYF	TGCGCCAGCAGCCAAGAAGGAGCAGCGTTCTCTGGAAACACCATATATTTT
.	.	TRBJ2-1	TRBV5-1	CASSLDDYNEQFF	TGCGCCAGCAGCTTGGATGACTACAATGAGCAGTTCTTC
.	.	TRBJ2-3	TRBV20-1	CSASLGPDTQYF	TGCAGTGCTAGTTTGGGACCAGATACGCAGTATTTT
.	many	TRBJ2-3	TRBV10-3	CAITGSLTDTQYF	TGTGCCATCACGGGGAGTTTGACAGATACGCAGTATTTT
.	few	TRBJ2-1	TRBV7-9	CASSPSARGEQFF	TGTGCCAGCAGCCCCTCCGCCCGGGGTGAGCAGTTCTTC
TRBD2	few	TRBJ2-1	TRBV12-3/TRBV12-4	CASSPAGRSYNEQFF	TGTGCCAGCAGCCCAGCGGGGCGGTCCTACAATGAGCAGTTCTTC
TRBD1	few	TRBJ2-5	TRBV6-1	CASSVTGGGQETQYF	TGTGCCAGCAGCGTAACAGGGGGTGGGCAAGAGACCCAGTACTTC
.	few	TRBJ2-1	TRBV5-1	CASSPFGAGEQFF	TGCGCCAGCAGCCCCTTTGGGGCCGGTGAGCAGTTCTTC
TRBD2	.	TRBJ2-5	TRBV12-3/TRBV12-4	CASSQLAGVAQYF	TGTGCCAGCAGTCAACTAGCGGGAGTGGCCCAGTACTTC
.	.	TRBJ1-6	TRBV28	CASRTGTYNSPLHF	TGTGCCAGCAGAACAGGGACCTATAATTCACCCCTCCACTTT
TRBD1	few	TRBJ1-5	TRBV12-3/TRBV12-4	CASSFGTVGQPQHF	TGTGCCAGCAGTTTCGGGACAGTGGGGCAGCCCCAGCATTTT
TRBD2	few	TRBJ2-1	TRBV12-3/TRBV12-4	CASSFFLTRGNEQFF	TGTGCCAGCAGTTTCTTTCTAACGCGGGGGAATGAGCAGTTCTTC
TRBD2	few	TRBJ2-3	TRBV5-1	CASSILSGLAGDSTDTQYF	TGCGCCAGCAGCATTCTCTCGGGACTAGCGGGAGATTCCACAGATACGCAGTATTTT
.	.	TRBJ2-5	TRBV20-1	CSATNIHQETQYF	TGCAGTGCTACAAACATACACCAAGAGACCCAGTACTTC
TRBD1	many	TRBJ2-2	TRBV24-1	CATSDTDRGLNTGELFF	TGTGCCACCAGTGACACCGACAGGGGGCTTAACACCGGGGAGCTGTTTTTT
.	.	TRBJ1-1	TRBV7-2	CASSLSAGSEAFF	TGTGCCAGCAGCTTATCTGCAGGGAGTGAAGCTTTCTTT
TRBD2	.	TRBJ2-1	TRBV24-1	CATSGSGLAGGYNEQFF	TGTGCCACCAGTGGTTCAGGCCTGGCGGGGGGCTACAATGAGCAGTTCTTC
.	few	TRBJ1-3	TRBV20-1	CSAGDGQSGNTIYF	TGCAGTGCTGGGGACGGACAATCTGGAAACACCATATATTTT
.	many	TRBJ2-7	TRBV10-3	CAIGDSAYEQYF	TGTGCCATCGGGGACTCCGCATACGAGCAGTACTTC
.	many	TRBJ1-1	TRBV6-2/TRBV6-3	CASSSQVNTEAFF	TGTGCCAGCAGTAGCCAGGTGAACACTGAAGCTTTCTTT
TRBD1	many	TRBJ2-5	TRBV10-3	CAIRGQGETQYF	TGTGCCATCAGAGGACAGGGGGAGACCCAGTACTTC
.	few	TRBJ2-1	TRBV20-1	CSARDNAARRGNEQFF	TGCAGTGCTAGAGATAATGCGGCTAGAAGGGGCAATGAGCAGTTCTTC
.	few	TRBJ1-6	TRBV27	CASSLFGRNSPLHF	TGTGCCAGCAGTTTATTTGGAAGAAATTCACCCCTCCACTTT
.	few	TRBJ1-1	TRBV15	CATSRGPGREAFF	TGTGCCACCAGCAGAGGTCCGGGACGGGAAGCTTTCTTT
TRBD2	few	TRBJ2-7	TRBV29-1	CSVLTSSRDEQYF	TGCAGCGTCTTGACTAGCTCGCGCGACGAGCAGTACTTC
.	.	TRBJ2-5	TRBV11-2	CASSRGTLFRETQYF	TGTGCCAGCAGCCGCGGGACACTGTTCCGAGAGACCCAGTACTTC
.	.	TRBJ2-7	TRBV18	CASSGKAGPLAQYF	TGTGCCAGCTCAGGAAAGGCGGGTCCCCTCGCGCAGTACTTC
.	few	TRBJ2-3	TRBV7-2	CASSAPGSSTQYF	TGTGCCAGCAGCGCCCCGGGGTCGAGTACGCAGTATTTT
.	.	TRBJ2-5	TRBV20-1	CSAREPGGVGETQYF	TGCAGTGCTAGAGAACCCGGTGGGGTTGGGGAGACCCAGTACTTC
.	.	TRBJ2-1	TRBV28	CASILGTGNEQFF	.
TRBD1	many	TRBJ2-5	TRBV12-3/TRBV12-4	CASTRDRERETQYF	TGTGCCAGCACCAGGGACAGAGAAAGAGAGACCCAGTACTTC
TRBD1	many	TRBJ2-5	TRBV4-1	CASSQDQGVRETQYF	TGCGCCAGCAGCCAAGATCAGGGGGTTCGGGAGACCCAGTACTTC
.	few	TRBJ2-3	TRBV12-3/TRBV12-4	CASSPYARGVASTDTQYF	TGTGCCAGCAGTCCATACGCAAGGGGTGTCGCCAGCACAGATACGCAGTATTTT
TRBD1	.	TRBJ2-2	TRBV10-1	CASSDRTGSNTGELFF	TGCGCCAGCAGTGACCGGACAGGGTCGAACACCGGGGAGCTGTTTTTT
.	many	TRBJ2-7	TRBV5-1	CASSLEGGPSYEQYF	TGCGCCAGCAGCTTGGAAGGGGGTCCCTCCTACGAGCAGTACTTC
TRBD1	.	TRBJ2-1	TRBV2	CASSVGQGVGEQFF	TGTGCCAGCAGTGTCGGGCAGGGGGTAGGTGAGCAGTTCTTC
TRBD2	.	TRBJ2-1	TRBV5-5	CASSLETSYEQFF	TGTGCCAGCAGCTTGGAGACTAGCTATGAGCAGTTCTTC
TRBD2	.	TRBJ2-1	TRBV5-1	CASSLVETSGRRGNEQFF	TGCGCCAGCAGCTTGGTTGAGACTAGCGGGAGAAGGGGGAATGAGCAGTTCTTC